This is a list of T cell receptor beta chains from one sample in a study of blood T cell repertoires in COVID-19. Only in-frame clones appear in the TCRdb table, and some are missing; sequencing was by immunoSEQ multiplex PCR. The sample holds 350,000 to 450,000 clones, roughly 92% seen once. Sequencing was carried out using PBMCs or T cells enriched from blood (not recorded which). Receptor source: a woman aged 40 to 50 who had been exposed to COVID-19. Both conserved end residues are part of each CDR3. Size is stated for part of the rows, as once, few or many counts, or as a class when the clone is expanded.

cdr3_aa: CASSQEYRVQDGYTF
v_call: TRBV4-3
clone_size: .

cdr3_aa: CASSRDMNTEAFF
v_call: TRBV5-1
clone_size: .

cdr3_aa: CASSWGQGGQFF
v_call: TRBV7-3
clone_size: .

cdr3_aa: CASSQRTGLLQNTGELFF
v_call: TRBV7-8
clone_size: few

cdr3_aa: CAWSDLARYTF
v_call: TRBV30
clone_size: .

cdr3_aa: CASSQDRGPPTPYYGYTF
v_call: TRBV3-1/TRBV3-2
clone_size: many

cdr3_aa: CAWSAHLREFEAFF
v_call: TRBV30
clone_size: .

cdr3_aa: CASSPTGANTEAFF
v_call: TRBV10-1
clone_size: .

cdr3_aa: CASSLAVGQQETQYF
v_call: TRBV7-2
clone_size: .

cdr3_aa: CASSLSSSYEQFF
v_call: TRBV5-4
clone_size: .

cdr3_aa: CASTLGGSSEQYF
v_call: TRBV28
clone_size: .

cdr3_aa: CASSHQRNTEAFF
v_call: TRBV5-5
clone_size: .

cdr3_aa: CASTLEAPGQVFNSPLHF
v_call: TRBV19
clone_size: .

cdr3_aa: CASGDPGQGYEQYF
v_call: TRBV27
clone_size: once

cdr3_aa: CASSQDLFRRADTQYF
v_call: TRBV14
clone_size: .

cdr3_aa: CASSLLDRGSTGELFF
v_call: TRBV7-9
clone_size: .

cdr3_aa: CASSQGTGEGDTEAFF
v_call: TRBV4-1
clone_size: .

cdr3_aa: CACLTGGYNSPLHF
v_call: TRBV30
clone_size: .

cdr3_aa: CASSRGQSGNTIYF
v_call: TRBV9
clone_size: .

cdr3_aa: CASRPSGPGSYGYTF
v_call: TRBV5-5
clone_size: .

cdr3_aa: CASSRDMGEKLFF
v_call: TRBV28
clone_size: .

cdr3_aa: CASSSGHAQSNYGYTF
v_call: TRBV13
clone_size: .

cdr3_aa: CASSRDRVTGELFF
v_call: TRBV3-1/TRBV3-2
clone_size: .

cdr3_aa: CASSETGHTDTQYF
v_call: TRBV6-1
clone_size: few

cdr3_aa: CASSLTGEQPQHF
v_call: TRBV7-8
clone_size: .

cdr3_aa: CASSPSPNLISKTQYF
v_call: TRBV7-6
clone_size: .

cdr3_aa: CASSPGTGRVDQPQHF
v_call: TRBV18
clone_size: .

cdr3_aa: CATSDTHTDNYGYTF
v_call: TRBV24-1
clone_size: .

cdr3_aa: CASSHGQGGTEAFF
v_call: TRBV4-1
clone_size: .

cdr3_aa: CAISVRTGEGYTF
v_call: TRBV10-3
clone_size: .

cdr3_aa: CASSADSGVRETQYF
v_call: TRBV19
clone_size: .

cdr3_aa: CASSGGTWQGDGYTF
v_call: TRBV9
clone_size: .

cdr3_aa: CAQLRGGEQFF
v_call: TRBV12-3/TRBV12-4
clone_size: .

cdr3_aa: CASSWVAGGPYNEQFF
v_call: TRBV6-6
clone_size: .

cdr3_aa: CASSLGPTGNTIYF
v_call: TRBV5-1
clone_size: .

cdr3_aa: CASSYRGGRAFF
v_call: TRBV6-6
clone_size: .

cdr3_aa: CATGIGTGGTDTQYF
v_call: TRBV24-1
clone_size: once

cdr3_aa: CASSAWSGQPSKGYTF
v_call: TRBV6-4
clone_size: .

cdr3_aa: CASSPGQGAANEKLFF
v_call: TRBV19
clone_size: .

cdr3_aa: CASSPAEGPNYGYTF
v_call: TRBV5-6
clone_size: .

cdr3_aa: CASRQAWDTEAFF
v_call: TRBV19
clone_size: few

cdr3_aa: CASGQGGIGEQFF
v_call: TRBV6-5
clone_size: .

cdr3_aa: CASSKGGDSSYNEQFF
v_call: TRBV21-1
clone_size: few

cdr3_aa: CASSPASGDNEQFF
v_call: TRBV5-4
clone_size: .

cdr3_aa: CASSSTDSRNSPLHF
v_call: TRBV6-5
clone_size: .

cdr3_aa: CASSFRGLAGANEQFF
v_call: TRBV27
clone_size: .

cdr3_aa: CASSQRQGVNEQYF
v_call: TRBV3-1/TRBV3-2
clone_size: .

cdr3_aa: CASSETTGGGYTF
v_call: TRBV10-1
clone_size: once

cdr3_aa: CATSHLDNRNEKLFF
v_call: TRBV15
clone_size: .

cdr3_aa: CASSLGQGLGYEQYF
v_call: TRBV7-9
clone_size: .

cdr3_aa: CATRGGEQFF
v_call: TRBV12-3/TRBV12-4
clone_size: .

cdr3_aa: CASSIERGAYGYTF
v_call: TRBV19
clone_size: .

cdr3_aa: CASRGQGSGNTIYF
v_call: TRBV6-5
clone_size: .

cdr3_aa: CASRVGGDNQPQHF
v_call: TRBV10-1
clone_size: .

cdr3_aa: CASGPSLGLAGASEQYF
v_call: TRBV12-5
clone_size: .

cdr3_aa: CASSLDPGLAETDQETQYF
v_call: TRBV11-3
clone_size: once

cdr3_aa: CASSPRGPRNTIYF
v_call: TRBV7-2
clone_size: .

cdr3_aa: CATSDLGDRCEKLFF
v_call: TRBV24-1
clone_size: .

cdr3_aa: CASSEYEDRGLKAFF
v_call: TRBV25-1
clone_size: .

cdr3_aa: CASSDQPPQGSSPLHF
v_call: TRBV10-2
clone_size: .